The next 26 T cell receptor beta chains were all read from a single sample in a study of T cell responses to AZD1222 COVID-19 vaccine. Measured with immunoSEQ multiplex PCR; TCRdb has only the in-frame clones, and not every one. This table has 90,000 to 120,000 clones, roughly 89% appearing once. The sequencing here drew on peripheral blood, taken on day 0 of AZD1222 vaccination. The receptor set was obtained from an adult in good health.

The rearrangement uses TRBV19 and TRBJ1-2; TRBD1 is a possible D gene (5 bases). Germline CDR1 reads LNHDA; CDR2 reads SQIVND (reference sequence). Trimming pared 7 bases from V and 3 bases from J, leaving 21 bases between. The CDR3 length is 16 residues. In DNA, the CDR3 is TGTGCCAGTACCACAAGGGGTCCCCAAGCGGACTATGGCTACACCTTC. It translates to CASTTRGPQADYGYTF.

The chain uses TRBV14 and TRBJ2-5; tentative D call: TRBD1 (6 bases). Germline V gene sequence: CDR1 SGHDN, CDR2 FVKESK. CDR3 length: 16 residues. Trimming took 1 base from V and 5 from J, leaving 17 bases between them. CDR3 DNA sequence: TGTGCCAGCAGCCAAGGGGTGTACAGGGTCCAGGAGACCCAGTACTTC. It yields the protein CASSQGVYRVQETQYF. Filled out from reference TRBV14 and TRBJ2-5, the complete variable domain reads EAGVTQFPSHSVIEKGQTVTLRCDPISGHDNLYWYRRVMGKEIKFLLHFVKESKQDESGMPNNRFLAERTGGTYSTLKVQPAELEDSGVYFCASSQGVYRVQETQYFGPGTRLLVL.

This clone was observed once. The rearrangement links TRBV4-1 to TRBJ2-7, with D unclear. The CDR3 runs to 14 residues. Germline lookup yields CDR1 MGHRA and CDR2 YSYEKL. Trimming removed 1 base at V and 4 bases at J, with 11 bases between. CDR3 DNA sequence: TGCGCCAGCAGCCAAGGTCTTAGGGCTTACGAGCAGTACTTC. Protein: CASSQGLRAYEQYF.

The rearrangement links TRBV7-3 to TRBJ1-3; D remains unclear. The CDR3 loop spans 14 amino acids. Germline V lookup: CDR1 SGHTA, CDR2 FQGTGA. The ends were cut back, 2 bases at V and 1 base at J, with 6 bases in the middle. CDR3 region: CASSLQPSGNTIYF. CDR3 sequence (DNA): TGTGCCAGCAGCTTACAGCCATCTGGAAACACCATATATTTT.

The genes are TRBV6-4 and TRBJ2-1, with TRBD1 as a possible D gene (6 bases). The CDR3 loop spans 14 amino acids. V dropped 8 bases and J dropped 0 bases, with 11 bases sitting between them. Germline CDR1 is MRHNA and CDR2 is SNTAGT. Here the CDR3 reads CASVTGVSYNEQFF. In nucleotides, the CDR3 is TGTGCCAGCGTGACAGGAGTCTCCTACAATGAGCAGTTCTTC.

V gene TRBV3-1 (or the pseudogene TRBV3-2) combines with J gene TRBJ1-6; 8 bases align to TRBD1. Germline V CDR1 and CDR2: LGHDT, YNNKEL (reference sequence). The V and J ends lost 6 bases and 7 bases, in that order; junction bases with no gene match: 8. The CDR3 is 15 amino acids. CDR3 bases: TGTGCCAGCAGTCGCGACAGGGGATCCAATTCACCCCTCCACTTT. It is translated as CASSRDRGSNSPLHF.

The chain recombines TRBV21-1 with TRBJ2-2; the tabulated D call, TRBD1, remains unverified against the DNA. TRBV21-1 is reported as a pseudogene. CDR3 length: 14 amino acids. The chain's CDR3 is CASSMTAYTGELFF. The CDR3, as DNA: TGTGCCAGCAGCATGACAGCCTACACCGGGGAGCTGTTTTTT.

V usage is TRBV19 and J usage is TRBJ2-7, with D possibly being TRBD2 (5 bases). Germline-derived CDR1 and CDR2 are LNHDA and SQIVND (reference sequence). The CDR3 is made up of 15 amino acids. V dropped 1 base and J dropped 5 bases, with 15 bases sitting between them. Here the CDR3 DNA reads TGTGCCAGTAGTATAGCCCACGACACTAGTCACGAGCAGTACTTC. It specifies CASSIAHDTSHEQYF.

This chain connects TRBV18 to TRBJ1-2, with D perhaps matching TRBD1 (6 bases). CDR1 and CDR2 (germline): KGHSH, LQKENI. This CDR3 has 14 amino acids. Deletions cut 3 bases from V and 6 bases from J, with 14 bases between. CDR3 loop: CASSPSRTANGYTF. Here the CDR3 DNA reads TGTGCCAGCTCACCTTCTAGGACAGCAAATGGCTACACCTTC.

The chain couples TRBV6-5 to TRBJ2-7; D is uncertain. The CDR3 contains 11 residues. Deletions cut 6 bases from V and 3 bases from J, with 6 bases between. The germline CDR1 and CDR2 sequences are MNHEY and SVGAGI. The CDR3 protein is CASSTNYEQYF. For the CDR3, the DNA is TGTGCCAGCAGCACAAACTACGAGCAGTACTTC.

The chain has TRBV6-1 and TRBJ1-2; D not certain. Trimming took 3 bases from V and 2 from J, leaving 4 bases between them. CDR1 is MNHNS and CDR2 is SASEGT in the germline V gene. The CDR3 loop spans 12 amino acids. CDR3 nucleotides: TGTGCCAGCAGTGACACCAACTATGGCTACACCTTC. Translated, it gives CASSDTNYGYTF.

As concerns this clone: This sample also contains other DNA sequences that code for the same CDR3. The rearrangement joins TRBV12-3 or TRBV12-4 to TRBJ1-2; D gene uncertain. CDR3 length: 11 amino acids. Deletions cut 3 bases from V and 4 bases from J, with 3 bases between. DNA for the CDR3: TGTGCCAGCAGTTTTGGCTATGGCTACACCTTC. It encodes CASSFGYGYTF.

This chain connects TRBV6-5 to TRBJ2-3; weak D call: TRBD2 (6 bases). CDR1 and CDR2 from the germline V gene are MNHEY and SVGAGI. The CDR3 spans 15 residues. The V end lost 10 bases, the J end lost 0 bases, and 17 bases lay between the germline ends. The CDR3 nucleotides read TGTGCCACCCAGGGACTTACAACAAGCACAGATACGCAGTATTTT. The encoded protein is CATQGLTTSTDTQYF.

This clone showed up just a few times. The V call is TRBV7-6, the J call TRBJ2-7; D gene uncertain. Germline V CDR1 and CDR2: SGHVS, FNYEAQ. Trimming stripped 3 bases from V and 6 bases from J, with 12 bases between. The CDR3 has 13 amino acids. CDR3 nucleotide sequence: TGTGCCAGCAGCTTCGACCCGGTGCGCGAGCAGTACTTC. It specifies CASSFDPVREQYF.

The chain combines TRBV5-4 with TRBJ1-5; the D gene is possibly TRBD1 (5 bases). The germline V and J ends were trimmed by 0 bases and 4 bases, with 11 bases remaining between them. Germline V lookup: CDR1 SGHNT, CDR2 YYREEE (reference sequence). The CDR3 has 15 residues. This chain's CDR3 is CASSLDQGANQPQHF. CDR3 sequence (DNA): TGTGCCAGCAGCTTGGACCAGGGAGCAAATCAGCCCCAGCATTTT.

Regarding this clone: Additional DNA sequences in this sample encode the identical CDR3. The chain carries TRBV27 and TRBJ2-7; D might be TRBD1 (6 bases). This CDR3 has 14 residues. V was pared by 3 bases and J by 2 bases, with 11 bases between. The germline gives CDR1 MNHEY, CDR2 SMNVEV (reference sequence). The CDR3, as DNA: TGTGCCAGCAGTTTCAGTGGGGGCCCCTACGAGCAGTACTTC. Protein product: CASSFSGGPYEQYF.

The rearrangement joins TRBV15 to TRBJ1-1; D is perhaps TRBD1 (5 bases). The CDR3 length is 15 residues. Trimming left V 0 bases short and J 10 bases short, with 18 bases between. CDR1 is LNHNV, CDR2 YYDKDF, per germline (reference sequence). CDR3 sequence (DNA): TGTGCCACCAGCAGAGATGTGGGTGGGACCTATGGAGCTTTCTTT. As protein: CATSRDVGGTYGAFF.

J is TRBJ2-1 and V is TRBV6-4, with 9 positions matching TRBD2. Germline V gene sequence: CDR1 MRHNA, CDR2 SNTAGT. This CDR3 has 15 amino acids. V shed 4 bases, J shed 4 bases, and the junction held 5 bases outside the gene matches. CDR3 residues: CASSALAGGYNEQFF. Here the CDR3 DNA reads TGTGCCAGCAGTGCCCTGGCGGGGGGGTACAATGAGCAGTTCTTC.

The CDR3 region has the DNA TGCAGCGTTCGCCCGGACAGGGCGAACACTGAAGCTTTCTTT. Its protein product is CSVRPDRANTEAFF. V usage is TRBV29-1 and J usage is TRBJ1-1; 8 nucleotides match TRBD1. V trimming: 5 bases; J trimming: 1 base; junction bases outside the gene matches: 6. Germline CDR1 SQVTM, CDR2 ANQGSEA. The CDR3 extends over 14 amino acids.

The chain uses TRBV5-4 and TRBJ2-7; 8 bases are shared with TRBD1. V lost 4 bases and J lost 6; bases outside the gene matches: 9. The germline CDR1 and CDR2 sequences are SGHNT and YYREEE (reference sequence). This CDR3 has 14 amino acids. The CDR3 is CASSKGQGEGEQYF. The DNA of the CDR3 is TGTGCCAGCAGCAAAGGACAGGGTGAGGGCGAGCAGTACTTC.

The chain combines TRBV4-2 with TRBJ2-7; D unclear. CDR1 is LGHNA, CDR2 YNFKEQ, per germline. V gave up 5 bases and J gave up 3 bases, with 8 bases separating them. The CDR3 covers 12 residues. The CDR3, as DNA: TGTGCCAGCAGCTACCCTGGCTACGAGCAGTACTTC. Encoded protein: CASSYPGYEQYF.

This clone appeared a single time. This CDR3 is CSVEALQANTEAFF. The CDR3, as DNA: TGCAGCGTTGAAGCTTTGCAGGCAAACACTGAAGCTTTCTTT. The rearrangement joins TRBV29-1 to TRBJ1-1; D gene unclear. The V gene lost 1 base and the J gene lost 2 bases, with 11 bases spanning the gap. CDR1 is SQVTM, CDR2 ANQGSEA, per germline. The CDR3 runs to 14 residues. The variable domain in full, completed from reference TRBV29-1 and TRBJ1-1, reads SAVISQKPSRDICQRGTSLTIQCQVDSQVTMMFWYRQQPGQSLTLIATANQGSEATYESGFVIDKFPISRPNLTFSTLTVSNMSPEDSSIYLCSVEALQANTEAFFGQGTRLTVV.

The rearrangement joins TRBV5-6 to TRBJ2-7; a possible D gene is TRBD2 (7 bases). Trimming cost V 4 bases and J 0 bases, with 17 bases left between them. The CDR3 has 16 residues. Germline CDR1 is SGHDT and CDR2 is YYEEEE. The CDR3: CASSKVGGPISYEQYF. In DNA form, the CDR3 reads TGTGCCAGCAGCAAGGTGGGGGGGCCCATCTCCTACGAGCAGTACTTC.

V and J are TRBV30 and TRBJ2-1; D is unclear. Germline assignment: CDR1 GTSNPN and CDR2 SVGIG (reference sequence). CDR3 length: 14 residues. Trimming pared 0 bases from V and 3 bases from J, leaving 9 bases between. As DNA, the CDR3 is TGTGCCTGGAGTGTCGGGTCAAGCTACAATGAGCAGTTCTTC. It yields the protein CAWSVGSSYNEQFF. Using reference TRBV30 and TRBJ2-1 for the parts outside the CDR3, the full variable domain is SQTIHQWPATLVQPVGSPLSLECTVEGTSNPNLYWYRQAAGRGLQLLFYSVGIGQISSEVPQNLSASRPQDRQFILSSKKLLLSDSGFYLCAWSVGSSYNEQFFGPGTRLTVL.

As DNA, the CDR3 is TGTGCCAGCACCGGGACTAGCGGGGGGTGGGATGAGCAGTTCTTC. It specifies CASTGTSGGWDEQFF. The chain carries TRBV5-4 and TRBJ2-1; 15 bases map to TRBD2. In germline, CDR1 is SGHNT, CDR2 YYREEE (reference sequence). This CDR3 is 15 amino acids long. The junction had 6 bases not matched to a gene; V was cut back by 6 bases and J by 8 bases.

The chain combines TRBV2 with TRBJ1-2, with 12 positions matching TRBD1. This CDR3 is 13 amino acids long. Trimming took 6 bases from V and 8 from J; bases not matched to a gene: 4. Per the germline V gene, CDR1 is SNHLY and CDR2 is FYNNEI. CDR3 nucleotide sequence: TGTGCCAGCAGGACGGGGACAGGGGGCGGCTACACCTTC. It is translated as CASRTGTGGGYTF.